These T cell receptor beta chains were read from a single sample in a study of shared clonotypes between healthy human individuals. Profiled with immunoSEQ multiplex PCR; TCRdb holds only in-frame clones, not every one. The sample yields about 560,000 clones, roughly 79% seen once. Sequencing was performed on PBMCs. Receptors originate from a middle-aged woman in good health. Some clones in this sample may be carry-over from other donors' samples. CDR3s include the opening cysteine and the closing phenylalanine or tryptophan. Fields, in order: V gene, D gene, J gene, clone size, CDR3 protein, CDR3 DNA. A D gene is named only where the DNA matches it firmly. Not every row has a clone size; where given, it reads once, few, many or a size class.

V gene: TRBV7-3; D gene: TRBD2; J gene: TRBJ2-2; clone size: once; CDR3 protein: CASSPRTSGNTGELFF; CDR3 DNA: TGTGCCAGCAGCCCAAGGACTAGCGGGAACACCGGGGAGCTGTTTTTT
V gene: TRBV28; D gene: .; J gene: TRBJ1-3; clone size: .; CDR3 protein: CASSLQISGNTIYF; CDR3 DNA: TGTGCCAGCAGTTTACAGATCTCTGGAAACACCATATATTTT
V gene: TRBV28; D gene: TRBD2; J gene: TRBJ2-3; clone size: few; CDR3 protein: CASSLWTSGRSGTQYF; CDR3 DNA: TGTGCCAGCAGTTTATGGACTAGCGGGAGATCAGGGACGCAGTATTTT
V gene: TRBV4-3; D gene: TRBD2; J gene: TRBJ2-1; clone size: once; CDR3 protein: CASSPGRTRGQFF; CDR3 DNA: TGCGCCAGCAGCCCTGGCAGGACTAGAGGGCAGTTCTTC
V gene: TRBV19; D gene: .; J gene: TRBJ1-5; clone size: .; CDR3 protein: CASTMLSGPSNQPQHF; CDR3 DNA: TGTGCCAGTACTATGCTTTCGGGGCCTTCCAATCAGCCCCAGCATTTT
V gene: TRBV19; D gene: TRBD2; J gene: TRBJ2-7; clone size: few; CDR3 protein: CASSIRPSGRTPYEQYF; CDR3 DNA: TGTGCCAGTAGTATTCGCCCTAGCGGGAGAACCCCCTACGAGCAGTACTTC
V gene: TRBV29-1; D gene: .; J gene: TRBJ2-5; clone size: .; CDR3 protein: CSVERGRGETQYF; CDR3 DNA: TGCAGCGTTGAAAGAGGCAGGGGAGAGACCCAGTACTTC
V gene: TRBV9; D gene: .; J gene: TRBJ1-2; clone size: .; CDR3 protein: CASSLQGRYGYTF; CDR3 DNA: TGTGCCAGCAGCCTCCAGGGCCGGTATGGCTACACCTTC
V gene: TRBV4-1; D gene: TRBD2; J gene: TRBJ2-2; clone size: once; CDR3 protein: CASSQGGFAGGHRAGELFF; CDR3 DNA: TGCGCCAGCAGCCAAGGGGGTTTCGCGGGAGGGCATCGGGCCGGGGAGCTGTTTTTT
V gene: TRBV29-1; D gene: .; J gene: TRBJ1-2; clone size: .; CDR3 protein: CSVEVPAGYTF; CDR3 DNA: TGCAGCGTTGAAGTCCCCGCGGGCTACACCTTC
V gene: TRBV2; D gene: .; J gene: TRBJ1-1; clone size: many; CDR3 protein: CASRWDTEAFF; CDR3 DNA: TGTGCCAGCAGGTGGGACACTGAAGCTTTCTTT
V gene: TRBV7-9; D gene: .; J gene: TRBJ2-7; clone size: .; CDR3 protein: CASSLGPGYEQYF; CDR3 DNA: TGTGCCAGCAGCTTGGGTCCCGGCTACGAGCAGTACTTC
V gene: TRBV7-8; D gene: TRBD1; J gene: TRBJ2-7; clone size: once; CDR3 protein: CASSMTGTPYEQYF; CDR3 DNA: TGTGCCAGCAGCATGACAGGGACCCCCTACGAGCAGTACTTC
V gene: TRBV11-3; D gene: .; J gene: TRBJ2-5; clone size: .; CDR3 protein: CASSLGYTGLETQYF; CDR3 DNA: TGTGCCAGCAGCCTAGGATACACGGGGCTAGAGACCCAGTACTTC
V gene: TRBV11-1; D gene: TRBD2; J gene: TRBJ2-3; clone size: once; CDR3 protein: CASSTLAGEGDTQYF; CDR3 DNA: TGTGCCAGCAGCACACTAGCGGGAGAAGGAGATACGCAGTATTTT
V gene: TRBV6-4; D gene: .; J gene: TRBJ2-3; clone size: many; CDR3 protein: CASSDGGSTDTQYF; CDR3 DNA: TGTGCCAGCAGTGATGGCGGGAGCACAGATACGCAGTATTTT
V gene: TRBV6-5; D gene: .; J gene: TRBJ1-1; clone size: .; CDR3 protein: CASSYYGQLNTEAFF; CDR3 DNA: TGTGCCAGCAGTTACTACGGACAGCTGAACACTGAAGCTTTCTTT
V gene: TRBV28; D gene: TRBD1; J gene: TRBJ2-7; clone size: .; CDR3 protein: CASSLGQGGKVQYF; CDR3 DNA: TGTGCCAGCAGTTTGGGACAGGGGGGAAAGGTGCAGTACTTC
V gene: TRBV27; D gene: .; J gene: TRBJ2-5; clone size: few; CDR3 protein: CASSLSRDTRTQYF; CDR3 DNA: TGTGCCAGCAGTTTATCCCGGGACACAAGGACCCAGTACTTC
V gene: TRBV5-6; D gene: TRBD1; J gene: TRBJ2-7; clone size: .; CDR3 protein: CASSRDRGSYEQYF; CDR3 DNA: TGTGCCAGCAGCCGGGACAGGGGATCCTACGAGCAGTACTTC
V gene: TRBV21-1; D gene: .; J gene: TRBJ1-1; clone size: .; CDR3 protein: CASRGVLDTIRTEAFF; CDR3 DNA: TGTGCCAGCAGGGGCGTTCTAGACACAATTCGCACTGAAGCTTTCTTT
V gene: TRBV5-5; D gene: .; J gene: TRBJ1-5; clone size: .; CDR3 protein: CASSLAGGAGTNQPQHF; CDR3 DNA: TGTGCCAGCAGCTTGGCCGGGGGCGCAGGTACAAATCAGCCCCAGCATTTT
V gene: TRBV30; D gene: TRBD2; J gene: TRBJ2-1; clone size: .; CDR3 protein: CAWSVLLAGGEQFF; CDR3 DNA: TGTGCCTGGAGTGTGTTACTAGCGGGAGGTGAGCAGTTCTTC
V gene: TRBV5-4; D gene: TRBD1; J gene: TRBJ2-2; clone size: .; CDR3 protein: CASSRGQGDTGELFF; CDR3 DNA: TGTGCCAGCAGCCGGGGACAGGGGGACACCGGGGAGCTGTTTTTT
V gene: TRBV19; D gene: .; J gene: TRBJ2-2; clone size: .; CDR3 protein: CASSIAGGTNTGELFF; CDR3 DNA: TGTGCCAGTAGTATAGCTGGCGGTACAAACACCGGGGAGCTGTTTTTT
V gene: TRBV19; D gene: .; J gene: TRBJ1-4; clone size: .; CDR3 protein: CATQDLRNEKLFF; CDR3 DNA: TGTGCCACCCAGGACCTAAGGAATGAAAAACTGTTTTTT
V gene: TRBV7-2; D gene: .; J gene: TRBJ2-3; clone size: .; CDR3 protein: CASSYRGPTMGTQYF; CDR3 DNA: TGTGCCAGCAGCTATCGCGGGCCGACGATGGGTACGCAGTATTTT
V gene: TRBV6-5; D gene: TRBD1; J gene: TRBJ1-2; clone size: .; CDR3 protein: CASSRDSLNYGYTF; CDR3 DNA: TGTGCCAGCAGTAGGGACAGTCTTAACTATGGCTACACCTTC
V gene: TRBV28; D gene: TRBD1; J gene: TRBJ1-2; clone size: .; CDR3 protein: CASSPYRGGYTF; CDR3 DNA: TGTGCCAGCAGTCCATACAGGGGCGGCTACACCTTC
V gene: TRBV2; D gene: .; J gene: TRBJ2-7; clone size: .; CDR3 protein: CANSAGTYEQYF; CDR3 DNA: TGTGCCAACAGTGCGGGAACCTACGAGCAGTACTTC
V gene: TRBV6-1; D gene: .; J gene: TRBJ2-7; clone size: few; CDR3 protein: CASNPGPTYEQYF; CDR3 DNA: TGTGCCAGCAATCCAGGGCCCACGTACGAGCAGTACTTC
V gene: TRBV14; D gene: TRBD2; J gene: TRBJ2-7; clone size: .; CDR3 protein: CASRSSGSVPYEQYF; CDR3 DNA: TGTGCCAGCAGATCCAGCGGGAGTGTCCCCTACGAGCAGTACTTC
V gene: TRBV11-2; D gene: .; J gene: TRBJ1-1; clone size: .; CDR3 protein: CASSSGTAEAFF; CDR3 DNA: TGTGCCAGCAGTTCCGGGACGGCTGAAGCTTTCTTT
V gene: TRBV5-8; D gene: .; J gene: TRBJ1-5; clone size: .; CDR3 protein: CASSSDSFNQPQHF; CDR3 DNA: TGTGCCAGCAGCAGTGACAGCTTCAATCAGCCCCAGCATTTT
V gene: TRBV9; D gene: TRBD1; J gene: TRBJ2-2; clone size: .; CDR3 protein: CASGERGLTGELFF; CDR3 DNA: TGTGCCAGCGGGGAGAGGGGGCTCACCGGGGAGCTGTTTTTT
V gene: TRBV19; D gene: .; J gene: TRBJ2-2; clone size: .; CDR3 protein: CASSTHVFGNTGELFF; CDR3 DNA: TGTGCCAGTAGTACTCATGTGTTTGGGAACACCGGGGAGCTGTTTTTT
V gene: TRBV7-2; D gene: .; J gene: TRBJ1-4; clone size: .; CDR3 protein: CASSTSVWGRGEKLFF; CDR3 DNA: TGTGCCAGCAGCACTAGCGTCTGGGGGCGGGGTGAAAAACTGTTTTTT
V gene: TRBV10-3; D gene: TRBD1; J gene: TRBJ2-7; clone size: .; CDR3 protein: CAIRDREDYEQYF; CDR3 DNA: TGTGCCATCAGGGACAGGGAGGACTACGAGCAGTACTTC
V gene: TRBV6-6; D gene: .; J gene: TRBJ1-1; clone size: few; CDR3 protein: CASSPRSRDTEAFF; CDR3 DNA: TGTGCCAGCAGTCCCCGAAGTCGGGACACTGAAGCTTTCTTT
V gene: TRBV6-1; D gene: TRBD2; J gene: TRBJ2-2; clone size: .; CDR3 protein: CASSEVEAGGPGELFF; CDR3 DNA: TGTGCCAGCAGTGAAGTTGAAGCGGGAGGTCCCGGGGAGCTGTTTTTT